The T cell receptor beta chain under discussion was sequenced for a study of T cell repertoires in cytomegalovirus infection (dated by TCRdb to between 2018 and 2021). Turning to the overall study: Donor HLA type was relevant to the analysis, as public TCR beta signatures indicated carriage of CMV infection together with the matching HLA type. The paper as a whole reports these results and caveats: The ex vivo response was dominated by HLA-C-restricted CMV-specific TCR beta clonotypes, which also provided the single most frequent clonotype in two of eight donors. In both this cohort and an independent roughly 400-donor cohort, the cumulative frequency of public TCR beta family members distinguished carriers of CMV infection plus the relevant HLA type.

Comments on this clonotype: The clone's antigen remains unknown. Base qualities are not at hand, and no much larger clone is one base apart.

Sequencing was carried out with an Illumina HiSeq 1500. The public sequencing data were trimmed at Q25 with fastp and processed into clonotypes with MiXCR by TCRdb, which kept only in-frame beta chains. Each CDR3 protein gets just one entry, which takes the most common genes and DNA from the rows behind it. This sample holds a few hundred thousand distinct CDR3 sequences; roughly 15% were observed only once. In total, the top ten clones hold around 8.1% of the sample. This clonotype was obtained from a human donor in good health (CMV status not recorded). Some clones in this sample may be carry-over from other donors' samples. Sequenced: PBMCs.

The CDR3 protein is CASTPRTSRSYEQYF. The bases read TGTGCCAGCACCCCCCGGACTAGCAGATCCTACGAGCAGTACTTC. The rearranged segments are TRBV6-2 or TRBV6-3 and TRBJ2-7; 8 nucleotides in the junction match TRBD2. CDR1 and CDR2 (MNHEY, SVGEGT) derive from the germline V gene. Ends trimmed: V by 7 bases, J by 1 base; bases unmatched to a gene: 9. The CDR3, cysteine through phenylalanine, is 15 amino acids long. CDR3 DNA only is kept here, 45 bases in frame from base 1.